Each of the 18 T cell receptor beta chains below was sequenced from the same sample in a study of T cell changes during pregnancy in multiple sclerosis. Clones were sequenced by immunoSEQ multiplex PCR, and TCRdb holds only the in-frame ones, with some missing. This table holds 13,000 to 15,000 clones, more than 80% found once. Sequenced material: peripheral blood, taken in the second trimester of pregnancy. These receptors originate from a female donor in good health, enrolled as a control in a pregnancy study.

The chain employs TRBV19 and TRBJ2-1; a weak D match, TRBD2 (6 bases). V was shortened by 6 bases and J by 4 bases, with 22 bases between the two germline ends. Germline V gene lookup returns CDR1 LNHDA and CDR2 SQIVND (reference sequence). This CDR3 contains 17 residues. CDR3 protein: CASSGRGNGGNYNEQFF. The CDR3 DNA sequence: TGTGCCAGTAGCGGACGCGGGAACGGGGGTAATTACAATGAGCAGTTCTTC.

The chain links TRBV5-4 to TRBJ2-1; 12 bases line up with TRBD2. The CDR3 loop spans 16 amino acids. The V gene's germline CDR1 is SGHNT and CDR2 YYREEE (reference sequence). Trimming removed 3 bases from V and 11 bases from J; junction bases left unmatched: 12. The CDR3 protein is CASSSLIRLAGGKQFF. As DNA, the CDR3 is TGTGCCAGCAGCTCCCTCATTCGGCTAGCGGGAGGGAAGCAGTTCTTC.

J is TRBJ2-1 and V is TRBV7-3, with a tentative D call TRBD2 (6 bases). Germline-derived CDR1 and CDR2 are SGHTA and FQGTGA. The CDR3 is made up of 13 amino acids. V was cut by 0 bases and J by 10 bases, with 10 bases left in between. The CDR3, as DNA: TGTGCCAGCAGCTTAACAGGAAGCGGGGAGCAGTTCTTC. Translated, it gives CASSLTGSGEQFF.

This chain joins TRBV6-5 and TRBJ1-2; 10 bases map to TRBD1. The CDR3 extends over 15 amino acids. Germline V gives CDR1 MNHEY, CDR2 SVGAGI. V was pared by 4 bases and J by 2 bases, with 4 bases of the junction left unmatched. As DNA, the CDR3 is TGTGCCAGCAGTTCCCCGGGACAGGGGAACTATGGCTACACCTTC. Amino acids: CASSSPGQGNYGYTF.

The chain links TRBV5-4 to TRBJ1-6, with 7 bases identical to TRBD1. Unmatched junction bases numbered 9, after V lost 5 bases and J lost 7 bases. Germline V lookup: CDR1 SGHNT, CDR2 YYREEE (reference sequence). The length of the CDR3 is 15 residues. In DNA, the CDR3 is TGTGCCAGCAGTACTTCCCGGGACAGAAATTCACCCCTCCACTTT. Its protein is CASSTSRDRNSPLHF.

The chain couples TRBV5-5 to TRBJ2-3; tentatively, D is TRBD2 (6 bases). Germline CDR1 is SGHKS and CDR2 is YYEKEE (reference sequence). This CDR3 is 15 amino acids long. Deletions cut 4 bases from V and 2 bases from J, with 14 bases between. CDR3 nucleotide sequence: TGTGCCAGCAGCCTAGGGGACTCCTACACAGATACGCAGTATTTT. This encodes CASSLGDSYTDTQYF.

This clone was found a few times. The chain links TRBV7-3 to TRBJ1-1; possible D gene TRBD1, 5 bases. The CDR3 length is 13 residues. V was cut by 5 bases and J by 1 base, with 8 bases left in between. Germline V gene sequence: CDR1 SGHTA, CDR2 FQGTGA. The CDR3 reads CASSVQENTEAFF. The CDR3 bases are TGTGCCAGCAGCGTACAGGAGAACACTGAAGCTTTCTTT.

The CDR3 DNA follows: TGCAGCGTGGGACAGGGGGCCACTGAAGCTTTCTTT. Amino acids: CSVGQGATEAFF. The rearrangement links TRBV29-1 to TRBJ1-1; TRBD1 matches 12 bases. Germline trimming cut 6 bases from V and 4 bases from J; bases unmatched to any gene: 0. Per the germline V gene, CDR1 is SQVTM and CDR2 is ANQGSEA. This CDR3 has 12 amino acids. The full variable domain, completed using reference TRBV29-1 and TRBJ1-1, is SAVISQKPSRDICQRGTSLTIQCQVDSQVTMMFWYRQQPGQSLTLIATANQGSEATYESGFVIDKFPISRPNLTFSTLTVSNMSPEDSSIYLCSVGQGATEAFFGQGTRLTVV.

J is TRBJ1-4 and V is TRBV4-1, with 7 bases aligning to TRBD1. This CDR3 is built from 16 residues. Trimming at V came to 3 bases and at J to 6 bases, leaving 10 bases not matched to a gene. Germline V gene lookup returns CDR1 MGHRA and CDR2 YSYEKL. The CDR3: CASSHPHRGVDEKLFF. The CDR3, as DNA: TGCGCCAGCAGCCATCCCCACAGGGGAGTAGATGAAAAACTGTTTTTT.

The chain recombines TRBV29-1 with TRBJ2-3, with 9 nucleotides matching TRBD1. This CDR3 is built from 14 residues. V shed 5 bases, J shed 2 bases, and the junction held 5 bases outside the gene matches. Germline V gene sequence: CDR1 SQVTM, CDR2 ANQGSEA. CDR3 amino acids: CSVLQGALTDTQYF. The CDR3 DNA sequence: TGCAGCGTTCTACAGGGGGCTCTCACAGATACGCAGTATTTT.

This clone was picked up one time. The V call is TRBV5-4, the J call TRBJ2-4; D is ambiguous. This CDR3 spans 14 amino acids. Trimming removed 2 bases at V and 8 bases at J, with 14 bases between. Per the germline V gene, CDR1 is SGHNT and CDR2 is YYREEE (reference sequence). The CDR3 bases are TGTGCCAGCAGCTTCGACGGAGTTTGGGACATTCAGTACTTC. Protein sequence: CASSFDGVWDIQYF.

J is TRBJ1-6 and V is TRBV6-5; D call uncertain. Germline loops: CDR1 MNHEY, CDR2 SVGAGI. V was shortened by 8 bases and J by 0 bases, with 8 bases between the two germline ends. There are 14 residues in the CDR3. The CDR3 DNA is TGTGCCAGCCGGCGGAGCTCCTATAATTCACCCCTCCACTTT. Protein: CASRRSSYNSPLHF.

The genes are TRBV19 and TRBJ2-2; D is perhaps TRBD2 (6 bases). The CDR3 covers 14 residues. Trimming left V 6 bases short and J 7 bases short, with 15 bases between. Per the germline V gene, CDR1 is LNHDA and CDR2 is SQIVND (reference sequence). CDR3 residues: CASRPGTPGGELFF. For the CDR3, the DNA is TGTGCCAGTAGACCGGGGACTCCCGGCGGGGAGCTGTTTTTT.

This chain connects TRBV4-3 to TRBJ1-2; 7 bases line up with TRBD1. The CDR3 consists of 14 residues. Trimming at V came to 4 bases and at J to 2 bases, leaving 4 bases not matched to a gene. Per the germline V gene, CDR1 is LGHNA and CDR2 is YSLEER. CDR3 protein: CASSPDRSNYGYTF. The CDR3 DNA reads TGCGCCAGCAGCCCGGACAGGTCCAACTATGGCTACACCTTC.

The rearrangement links TRBV4-2 to TRBJ2-1; possible D gene TRBD1, 5 bases. This CDR3 has 15 amino acids. V gave up 3 bases and J gave up 7 bases, with 16 bases separating them. CDR1 is LGHNA and CDR2 is YNFKEQ in the germline V gene. In nucleotides, the CDR3 is TGTGCCAGCAGCCAGGCTTTCCAGGGAAAGAATGAGCAGTTCTTC. Translation gives CASSQAFQGKNEQFF.

The chain joins TRBV2 to TRBJ1-5; perhaps TRBD1 as D (6 bases). V lost 6 bases and J lost 7, with 19 bases in between. Germline CDR1 SNHLY, CDR2 FYNNEI. CDR3 size: 15 residues. CDR3: CASSPEGVHRQPQHF. CDR3 DNA sequence: TGTGCCAGCAGCCCTGAGGGGGTGCACCGCCAGCCCCAGCATTTT.

The chain couples TRBV19 to TRBJ1-4, with 8 bases that match TRBD1. V shed 5 bases and J 4 bases; nucleotides not matched to a gene: 3. This CDR3 is 14 amino acids long. CDR1 is LNHDA and CDR2 is SQIVND in the germline V gene (reference sequence). CDR3 in amino acids: CASSPDRGNEKLFF. The CDR3 DNA is TGTGCCAGTAGTCCAGACAGGGGTAATGAAAAACTGTTTTTT.

V usage is TRBV2 and J usage is TRBJ2-5; D is uncertain. TRBJ2-7 matches the DNA end more closely, so the J call is doubtful. CDR3 length: 11 amino acids. CDR1 SNHLY and CDR2 FYNNEI come from the germline V gene. Here the CDR3 DNA reads TGTGCCAGCAGTGAAAATTACGAGCAGTACTTC. Protein: CASSENYEQYF.